One and the same sample provided the 9 T cell receptor beta chains below, sequenced in a study of cytomegalovirus exposure and HLA in healthy donors. Researchers ran the PCR with 60 Vbeta and 13 Jbeta primers. Measured with immunoSEQ multiplex PCR; TCRdb has only the in-frame clones, and not every one. In all, the sample yields roughly 140,000 clones. The sample comprised PBMCs. These receptors originate from a male donor in good health and CMV-seronegative.

Concerning this clone: A read error may account for a junction end that differs from germline. V usage is TRBV5-1 and J usage is TRBJ1-4, with D possibly matching TRBD1 (6 bases). The length of the CDR3 is 13 residues. The germline V gene has CDR1 SGHRS and CDR2 YFSETQ. DNA of the CDR3: TGCGCCAGCAGCGTACCAGGGGATGAGAAACTGTTTTTT. Protein sequence: CASSVPGDEKLFF.

V is TRBV18 and J is TRBJ2-7; the match to TRBD2 covers 13 bases. Losses at the gene ends were 3 bases for V and 4 bases for J; bases not matched to a gene: 3. Germline values: CDR1 KGHSH, CDR2 LQKENI. The CDR3 totals 15 residues. CDR3 nucleotide sequence: TGTGCCAGCTCACCGTCGGGACTAGCGGGGTACGAGCAGTACTTC. Protein product: CASSPSGLAGYEQYF.

The CDR3 here is CASSLVGLAERASYEQYF. DNA of the CDR3: TGTGCCAGCAGCTTGGTGGGACTAGCTGAGAGGGCCTCCTACGAGCAGTACTTC. This rearrangement joins TRBV11-2 to TRBJ2-7; 9 nucleotides agree with TRBD2. The V gene's germline CDR1 is SGHAT and CDR2 FQNNGV. The CDR3 covers 18 residues. V shed 3 bases, J shed 0 bases, and the junction held 12 bases outside the gene matches.

The V call is TRBV9, the J call TRBJ2-1; 9 nucleotides align to TRBD1. Looked up from germline, CDR1 is SGDLS and CDR2 is YYNGEE. This CDR3 has 17 amino acids. V lost 3 bases to trimming and J lost 6 bases; unmatched junction nucleotides: 13. The CDR3 spells CASSERVGTGFLNEQFF. DNA of the CDR3: TGTGCCAGCAGCGAGCGGGTCGGGACAGGGTTCCTCAATGAGCAGTTCTTC.

This chain joins TRBV10-3 and TRBJ1-2; D possibly corresponds to TRBD1 (6 bases). The CDR3 contains 15 residues. Germline V gene data show CDR1 as ENHRY and CDR2 as SYGVKD. The V end was cut by 9 bases, the J end by 2 bases, with 19 bases between. The CDR3 bases are TGTGCCATTGGTGCACGGGACACGCCGAACTATGGCTACACCTTC. This translates into CAIGARDTPNYGYTF.

This chain uses TRBV14 with TRBJ1-2; D uncertain. The CDR3 runs 15 residues. Germline lookup yields CDR1 SGHDN and CDR2 FVKESK. Trimming took 3 bases from V and 2 from J, leaving 13 bases between them. For the CDR3, the DNA is TGTGCCAGCAGCCAGGCCTGGGAGAGCAACTATGGCTACACCTTC. Translation: CASSQAWESNYGYTF.

This chain connects TRBV12-5 to TRBJ1-1; D is possibly TRBD1 (6 bases). Germline V gene lookup returns CDR1 LGHNT and CDR2 FRNRAP. This CDR3 spans 14 amino acids. Trimming stripped 1 base from V and 1 base from J, with 7 bases between. The CDR3 here is CASGLGTANTEAFF. CDR3 nucleotides: TGTGCTAGTGGTTTGGGGACAGCGAACACTGAAGCTTTCTTT.

The V call is TRBV29-1, the J call TRBJ1-2, with D possibly being TRBD1 (5 bases). Germline V CDR1 and CDR2: SQVTM, ANQGSEA. The CDR3 totals 11 residues. Trimming took off 5 bases at V and 6 bases at J, with 10 bases between the two ends. The DNA for the CDR3 is TGCAGCGTTCCCCGCAGGGATGGCTACACCTTC. This encodes CSVPRRDGYTF.

The CDR3 DNA is TGTGCCAGCTCACCCTCCGGACTAGACACCACCGAGCAGTACTTC. Encoded protein: CASSPSGLDTTEQYF. The gene calls are TRBV18 and TRBJ2-7, with TRBD2 identical over 7 bases. The CDR3 has 15 residues. After removal of 3 bases from V and 6 bases from J, the junction contained 11 bases not matched to a gene. Germline V gives CDR1 KGHSH, CDR2 LQKENI. Full variable domain (rest looked up from reference TRBV18 and TRBJ2-7): NAGVMQNPRHLVRRRGQEARLRCSPMKGHSHVYWYRQLPEEGLKFMVYLQKENIIDESGMPKERFSAEFPKEGPSILRIQQVVRGDSAAYFCASSPSGLDTTEQYFGPGTRLTVT.